The entry that follows covers one TCR beta chain sequence. Its antigen remains unidentified. No per-base quality is available; no much larger clone lies one base away. This sample stems from a study of shared clonotypes between healthy human individuals (dated by TCRdb to about 2020). Looking at the study overall: Two women and three men aged 18 to 49 years were included in the cohort. To estimate repertoire size and how much clonotype sharing occurs between individuals, the study deeply sequenced the blood TCR repertoires of roughly 5 healthy adults. Leukapheresis yielded between about 0.94 and 9.5 billion PBMCs per donor. For each donor, three plates each were used for CD4 naive and CD4 memory, two plates were used for CD8 naive, and one plate was used for CD8 memory. To increase sequencing depth and limit assay-specific biases, different laboratories used diverse techniques to prepare libraries and sequence TCR repertoires.

Overall results and qualifications from the work: Based on pairwise subsampling, the degree of clonotype sharing among donors was expected to be affected by sequencing depth. Sampling was restricted to blood, and TCR repertoires in tissue are likely to differ from TCR repertoires in blood. Because the study included a small number of donors, the genetic and exposure-history diversity represented was limited. Compared with non-shared clonotypes, clonotypes shared by all four sorted-subset donors had higher generation probabilities. Incomplete sequencing was indicated by rarefaction of sorted-subset datasets, despite the large sequencing depth. Sharing across several donors was observed for approximately 5% of naive CD4, over 3% of naive CD8, 2% to 2.5% of memory CD4, and roughly 0.4% of memory CD8 clonotypes. Larger estimated clonotype richness was generally found for naive subsets than for memory subsets.

TCR CDR3 regions were amplified from genomic DNA by multiplex PCR using the deep immunoSEQ assay. For each cell subset, the extracted genomic DNA was distributed evenly across all wells of several immunoSEQ 96-well plates, and each plate served as one replicate. For sorted subsets, 150 to 250 ng of genomic DNA, equivalent to about 30,000 T cell genomes, went into each replicate PCR. Purified libraries were measured with a Qubit 3.0 fluorometer, size-checked on a Bioanalyzer 2100, and measured again with the KAPA Library Quantification kit. A separate single-read 150-cycle Illumina NextSeq 550 flow cell was used to sequence each immunoSEQ 96-well plate. The authors' pipeline ran thus. Because only junctional sequences without quality scores were contained in the immunoSEQ output, filtering matching that applied to full-length reads could not be performed. Sequences were annotated with PyIR, a Python wrapper for IgBLAST v1.9, using IMGT germline references to assign V/J genes and CDR3. Reads with weak V/J assignments (E-value above 1e-6), missing CDR3, stop codons, out-of-frame junctions, or ambiguous translated residues were removed. A V3J clonotype was defined by an identical inferred V gene, J gene, and CDR3 amino acid sequence. To compute the percentage overlap between repertoires, the number of shared unique clonotypes was divided by the size of the smaller repertoire. Richness of each repertoire was evaluated using RTK rarefaction, the Chao1 estimator, and Recon v2.1 estimates of unobserved clonotypes. Generation probabilities were computed with OLGA for all TCRbeta clonotypes obtained by the gDNA method from a handful of donors. TCRdb mirrors the immuneACCESS table, restricted to in-frame sequences. Some clones are absent from its copies; in checked studies, under half trace to an unresolved V gene, and the reason for the others is unknown. D and trimming were read from the DNA, whereas the V and J calls and clone size are those reported in that table. The sample table shows 800,000 to 950,000 clones, and 96% are seen once. The top ten clonotypes cover about 0.21% of the sample.

For the CD8 naive samples, CD45RO-negative cells were positively selected for CCR7, yielding a CD45RA+CCR7+ population from which TemRA cells were excluded. Donors were healthy HIV-negative adults with no recently reported acute infections or vaccinations. Every donor was a Caucasian adult living in Nashville, Tennessee, USA. After blood collection by leukapheresis, PBMCs were isolated using Ficoll-Histopaque density gradient centrifugation and then cryopreserved in the vapor phase of liquid nitrogen. Purity and quantity of every magnetically sorted T cell population were checked by analytical flow cytometry. Genomic DNA was isolated from every sorted fraction and measured by UV absorbance on a Nanodrop 2000c. The receptor comes from a man aged 30-40 years in good health. Specimen: naive CD8+ T cells sorted from blood. The cell subset or site label of this sample denotes: CD45RA+CCR7+.

The nucleotide sequence reads as follows: TGTGCCAGCAGAGATACTAGCGGGAGCCCATACGAGCAGTACTTC. Its translation is CASRDTSGSPYEQYF. In this chain, TRBV7-8 is recombined with TRBJ2-7, and TRBD2 aligns with 11 junction nucleotides. CDR3 length: 15 amino acids, cysteine to phenylalanine. The read is trimmed to its CDR3 DNA, 45 bases read in frame from base 1. CDR1 and CDR2 are read off the germline V gene as SGHVS and FQNEAQ. Germline trimming amounts to 6 bases on V and 4 bases on J, with 8 as the count of junction bases outside the gene matches.